Presented here are 12 T cell receptor beta chains from one specimen sequenced in a study of CD8+ T cells in alopecia areata. Sequencing used cDNA as its template, made by extracting RNA and reverse transcribing it. Assay used: immunoSEQ multiplex PCR; TCRdb lists only in-frame clones, some missing. Of 200,000 to 250,000 clones in the sample, approximately 57% were seen once. Stated treatment: oral pan-JAK inhibitor, 5-10 mg twice daily. Sequenced here: CD4+ T cells sorted from blood, sampled at week 4, from a patient treated with tofacitinib. These receptors were obtained from a human donor with alopecia areata.

This clone has more than one count but fewer than ten. The genes are TRBV29-1 and TRBJ1-2; TRBD1 aligns across 8 bases. The CDR3 covers 11 residues. Germline-derived CDR1 and CDR2 are SQVTM and ANQGSEA. J lost 6 bases, V lost 6 bases, and 3 bases had no gene match. The CDR3 protein is CSVGQGHGYTF. The CDR3, as DNA: TGCAGCGTCGGACAGGGCCATGGCTACACCTTC.

This chain uses TRBV5-4 with TRBJ1-1; 8 bases agree with TRBD1. The CDR3 consists of 13 residues. V was pared by 4 bases and J by 10 bases, with 9 bases of the junction left unmatched. Germline V gene data show CDR1 as SGHNT and CDR2 as YYREEE (reference sequence). Here the CDR3 reads CASSPGQDKVAFF. Written as DNA, the CDR3 is TGTGCCAGCAGCCCGGGACAGGATAAGGTAGCTTTCTTT.

This clone appeared a few times. The chain's CDR3 is CASSPGGVGLTYEQYF. CDR3 bases: TGTGCCAGCAGCCCCGGAGGTGTAGGGTTAACCTACGAGCAGTACTTC. The chain employs TRBV5-6 and TRBJ2-7, with a possible D match to TRBD2 (5 bases). The CDR3 runs 16 residues. Germline CDR1 and CDR2: SGHDT and YYEEEE. Trimming cost V 4 bases and J 2 bases, with 19 bases left between them.

V and J are TRBV7-3 and TRBJ2-3; maybe TRBD1 (5 bases). Looked up from germline, CDR1 is SGHTA and CDR2 is FQGTGA. V was pared by 4 bases and J by 1 base, with 12 bases between. The CDR3 runs 15 residues. The CDR3 spells CASSSQGGGTDTQYF. CDR3 nucleotide sequence: TGTGCCAGCAGCTCCCAGGGTGGAGGCACAGATACGCAGTATTTT.

The genes are TRBV4-3 and TRBJ2-2; TRBD1 might be the D (5 bases). CDR1 and CDR2 (germline): LGHNA, YSLEER. V was pared by 3 bases and J by 3 bases, with 8 bases between. CDR3 length equals 14 residues. The CDR3 region is CASSHRVDTGELFF. CDR3 coding DNA: TGCGCCAGCAGCCACAGGGTTGACACCGGGGAGCTGTTTTTT.

There are many counts of this clone. The rearrangement links TRBV7-2 to TRBJ2-3; D is unresolved. Trimming took 2 bases from V and 3 from J, leaving 21 bases between them. The germline V gene has CDR1 SGHTA and CDR2 FQGNSA. The CDR3 has 18 residues. The CDR3 spells CASSLRPQGPGWTDTQYF. Written as DNA, the CDR3 is TGTGCCAGCAGCTTAAGGCCCCAAGGTCCCGGATGGACAGATACGCAGTATTTT. Full variable domain (rest looked up from reference TRBV7-2 and TRBJ2-3): GAGVSQSPSNKVTEKGKDVELRCDPISGHTALYWYRQSLGQGLEFLIYFQGNSAPDKSGLPSDRFSAERTGGSVSTLTIQRTQQEDSAVYLCASSLRPQGPGWTDTQYFGPGTRLTVL.

The chain couples TRBV5-1 to TRBJ1-1; no clear D gene. The germline CDR1 and CDR2 sequences are SGHRS and YFSETQ. The CDR3 has 15 residues. V lost 3 bases, J lost 3 bases, and 15 bases lay in between. As DNA, the CDR3 is TGCGCCAGCAGCTCCGCTACCGGGATCCACACTGAAGCTTTCTTT. It specifies CASSSATGIHTEAFF.

This clone was recorded a few times. This chain connects TRBV9 to TRBJ2-1; D perhaps matches TRBD2 (5 bases). The V end lost 0 bases, the J end lost 1 base, and 8 bases lay between the germline ends. This CDR3 comprises 15 residues. Germline assignment: CDR1 SGDLS and CDR2 YYNGEE. This CDR3 is CASSVAAASYNEQFF. CDR3 nucleotides: TGTGCCAGCAGCGTAGCAGCGGCTTCCTACAATGAGCAGTTCTTC. Filled out from reference TRBV9 and TRBJ2-1, the complete variable domain reads DSGVTQTPKHLITATGQRVTLRCSPRSGDLSVYWYQQSLDQGLQFLIQYYNGEERAKGNILERFSAQQFPDLHSELNLSSLELGDSALYFCASSVAAASYNEQFFGPGTRLTVL.

This clone appeared a few times. The V gene is TRBV10-3, the J gene TRBJ2-3, with 9 bases identical to TRBD2. Germline V gives CDR1 ENHRY, CDR2 SYGVKD. The trim removed 7 bases at V and 5 bases at J, leaving 1 base unmatched. CDR3 length: 12 residues. CDR3 DNA: TGTGCCATCACAGCGGGGGGAGATACGCAGTATTTT. Protein product: CAITAGGDTQYF.

This clone came up a few times. V usage is TRBV19 and J usage is TRBJ1-2; 11 bases match TRBD1. Germline assignment: CDR1 LNHDA and CDR2 SQIVND (reference sequence). This CDR3 has 13 residues. V lost 3 bases to trimming and J lost 9 bases; unmatched junction nucleotides: 3. CDR3 DNA: TGTGCCAGTAGTATGGACAGGGGGCCTCGCTACACCTTC. Amino acids: CASSMDRGPRYTF.

The J gene is TRBJ1-2, the V gene TRBV29-1; D unresolved. V dropped 8 bases and J dropped 7 bases, with 20 bases sitting between them. The CDR3 totals 13 residues. Germline CDR1 and CDR2: SQVTM and ANQGSEA. This chain's CDR3 is CSSWADTQGGYTF. CDR3 in DNA: TGCAGCTCATGGGCCGACACTCAAGGTGGCTACACCTTC.

This clone was counted a few times. The chain recombines TRBV19 with TRBJ2-1; D ambiguous. The CDR3 contains 19 residues. V lost 3 bases and J 4 bases, leaving 25 bases between the germline ends. The V gene's germline CDR1 is LNHDA and CDR2 SQIVND (reference sequence). The CDR3 reads CASSMPVRTSLASYNEQFF. As DNA, the CDR3 is TGTGCCAGTAGTATGCCAGTAAGGACGTCTTTGGCCTCTTACAATGAGCAGTTCTTC.